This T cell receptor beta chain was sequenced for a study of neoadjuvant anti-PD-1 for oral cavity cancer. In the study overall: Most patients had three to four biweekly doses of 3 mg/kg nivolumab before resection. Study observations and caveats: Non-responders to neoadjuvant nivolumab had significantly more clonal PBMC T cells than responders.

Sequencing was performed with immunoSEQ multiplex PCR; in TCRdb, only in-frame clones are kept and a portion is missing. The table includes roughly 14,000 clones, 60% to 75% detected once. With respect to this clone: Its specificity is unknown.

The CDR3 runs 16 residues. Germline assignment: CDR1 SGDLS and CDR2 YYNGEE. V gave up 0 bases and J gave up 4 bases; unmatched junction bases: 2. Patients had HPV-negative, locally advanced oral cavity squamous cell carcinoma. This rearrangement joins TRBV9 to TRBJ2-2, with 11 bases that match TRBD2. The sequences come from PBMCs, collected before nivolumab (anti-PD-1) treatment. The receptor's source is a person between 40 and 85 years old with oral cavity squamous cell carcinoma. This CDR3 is CASSVGLAGPTGELFF. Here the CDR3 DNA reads TGTGCCAGCAGCGTAGGACTAGCGGGGCCCACCGGGGAGCTGTTTTTT.